The 27 T cell receptor beta chains reported below all come from one sample, sequenced in a study of cytomegalovirus exposure and HLA in healthy donors. Clones were sequenced by immunoSEQ multiplex PCR, and TCRdb holds only the in-frame ones, with some missing. This sample has about 150,000 clones, with 80% to 95% found just once. Sequenced sample: PBMCs. All receptors derive from a man aged 18 to 29 in good health and CMV-seronegative.

The rearrangement links TRBV27 to TRBJ2-7, with D perhaps matching TRBD1 (6 bases). Trimming shortened V by 9 bases and J by 2 bases, and 17 bases separated the two germline ends. This CDR3 has 14 amino acids. Germline values: CDR1 MNHEY, CDR2 SMNVEV (reference sequence). The DNA of the CDR3 is TGTGCCAGTAAGAGGGGGTCCCAAACCTACGAGCAGTACTTC. This translates into CASKRGSQTYEQYF.

This chain links TRBV19 with TRBJ2-7, with D perhaps matching TRBD2 (5 bases). This CDR3 contains 17 residues. The V and J ends lost 3 bases and 3 bases respectively, with 21 bases between them. Germline assignment: CDR1 LNHDA and CDR2 SQIVND (reference sequence). CDR3 nucleotides: TGTGCCAGTAGTATCACCACGAGCGGTCGGGAAGTCTACGAGCAGTACTTC. Translated: CASSITTSGREVYEQYF.

The V call is TRBV6-5, the J call TRBJ1-2; tentative D call: TRBD1 (5 bases). The CDR3 covers 13 residues. Germline V lookup: CDR1 MNHEY, CDR2 SVGAGI. The V end lost 5 bases, the J end lost 1 base, and 8 bases lay between the germline ends. DNA for the CDR3: TGTGCCAGCAGTATTGACAGTAACTATGGCTACACCTTC. This encodes CASSIDSNYGYTF.

J is TRBJ2-3 and V is TRBV9; tentatively, D is TRBD1 (6 bases). Trimming shortened V by 4 bases and J by 2 bases, and 17 bases separated the two germline ends. The V gene's germline CDR1 is SGDLS and CDR2 YYNGEE. This CDR3 has 16 amino acids. The CDR3 is CASSSPRGPSTDTQYF. The CDR3 nucleotides read TGTGCCAGCAGCTCACCCAGGGGCCCCTCCACAGATACGCAGTATTTT.

In its sample, this clone was seen once. V and J are TRBV7-9 and TRBJ2-7, with D perhaps matching TRBD1 (6 bases). This CDR3 region has 15 residues. The V gene's germline CDR1 is SEHNR and CDR2 FQNEAQ (reference sequence). Deletions cut 1 base from V and 1 base from J, with 11 bases between. In DNA form, the CDR3 reads TGTGCCAGCAGCTTAGGGGACAACCCTTCCTACGAGCAGTACTTC. It codes for CASSLGDNPSYEQYF.

This clone was found once. J is TRBJ1-6 and V is TRBV19, with D possibly matching TRBD1 (6 bases). The CDR3 is 15 residues long. With 7 bases removed from V and 15 bases from J, the gap between germline ends came to 25 bases. Germline V CDR1 and CDR2: LNHDA, SQIVND (reference sequence). The DNA of the CDR3 is TGTGCCAGTACCCCCTCTACAGGGAACATAATTCACCTCCACTTT. It encodes CASTPSTGNIIHLHF.

The chain couples TRBV18 to TRBJ2-3; no clear D gene. Trimming took 1 base from V and 3 from J, leaving 11 bases between them. The CDR3 runs 15 residues. The V gene's germline CDR1 is KGHSH and CDR2 LQKENI. The CDR3 here is CASSPRLGSTDTQYF. The CDR3 DNA reads TGTGCCAGCTCACCACGGCTAGGTTCTACAGATACGCAGTATTTT.

The V gene is TRBV11-3, the J gene TRBJ2-5, with 9 positions matching TRBD1. J gave up 5 bases and V 6 bases, and 4 bases lay outside the gene matches. The CDR3 totals 13 residues. The germline V gene has CDR1 SGHNT and CDR2 YENEEA. The CDR3 nucleotides are TGTGCCAGCAGGGACAGGGGTTGGGAGACCCAGTACTTC. It translates to CASRDRGWETQYF.

The V gene is TRBV5-1, the J gene TRBJ2-1; TRBD2 matches at 10 bases. The CDR3 has 21 amino acids. In germline, CDR1 is SGHRS, CDR2 YFSETQ. Germline trimming cut 0 bases from V and 2 bases from J; bases unmatched to any gene: 17. The CDR3 DNA is TGCGCCAGCAGCTTGGTTATCTGGGCCAGCGGGGGGGCTACAGCCTACAATGAGCAGTTCTTC. Translated: CASSLVIWASGGATAYNEQFF.

The genes are TRBV19 and TRBJ1-5; TRBD1 is a possible D gene (6 bases). Germline V gene data show CDR1 as LNHDA and CDR2 as SQIVND (reference sequence). The length of the CDR3 is 13 residues. The V end lost 9 bases, the J end lost 3 bases, and 12 bases lay between the germline ends. The CDR3 reads CASMDSLNQPQHF. In DNA form, the CDR3 reads TGTGCCAGCATGGACAGCCTCAATCAGCCCCAGCATTTT.

This clone was seen a few times. This sequence joins TRBV2 and TRBJ1-6; 9 bases match TRBD1. V lost 5 bases to trimming and J lost 6 bases; unmatched junction nucleotides: 5. CDR1 SNHLY and CDR2 FYNNEI come from the germline V gene. The CDR3 contains 15 residues. CDR3 sequence reads: CASSPDRGSNSPLHF. CDR3 nucleotides: TGTGCCAGCAGTCCGGACAGGGGAAGTAATTCACCCCTCCACTTT.

The CDR3 DNA reads TGTGCCAACGCCCCGGGACAGGGAAGCGAGACCCAGTACTTC. As protein: CANAPGQGSETQYF. The chain is built from TRBV7-2 and TRBJ2-5, with TRBD1 matching over 9 bases. CDR1 and CDR2 (germline): SGHTA, FQGNSA. The CDR3 spans 14 residues. The trim removed 10 bases at V and 5 bases at J, leaving 11 bases unmatched. The variable domain in full, completed from reference TRBV7-2 and TRBJ2-5, reads GAGVSQSPSNKVTEKGKDVELRCDPISGHTALYWYRQSLGQGLEFLIYFQGNSAPDKSGLPSDRFSAERTGGSVSTLTIQRTQQEDSAVYLCANAPGQGSETQYFGPGTRLLVL.

The chain joins TRBV27 to TRBJ1-1; TRBD1 might be the D (5 bases). The V gene's germline CDR1 is MNHEY and CDR2 SMNVEV (reference sequence). CDR3 length equals 15 residues. V was shortened by 6 bases and J by 1 base, with 15 bases between the two germline ends. CDR3 protein: CASSRVLGANTEAFF. CDR3 bases: TGTGCCAGCAGCCGGGTCCTAGGGGCGAACACTGAAGCTTTCTTT.

This clone was seen a single time. V is TRBV10-3 and J is TRBJ2-1; 11 bases agree with TRBD1. The CDR3 sequence is 15 residues long. From germline, CDR1 is ENHRY and CDR2 SYGVKD. The V and J ends lost 7 bases and 8 bases, in that order; junction bases with no gene match: 10. The DNA for the CDR3 is TGTGCCATCAAGTCAACGGGACAGGGGGGGGATGAGCAGTTCTTC. This encodes CAIKSTGQGGDEQFF.

The rearrangement uses TRBV5-1 and TRBJ2-7, with 11 nucleotides matching TRBD1. The CDR3 covers 15 residues. Per germline, CDR1 SGHRS and CDR2 YFSETQ. V trimming: 0 bases; J trimming: 4 bases; junction bases outside the gene matches: 3. CDR3 nucleotide sequence: TGCGCCAGCAGCTTGGCGGACAGGGGGCCATACGAGCAGTACTTC. Its protein is CASSLADRGPYEQYF. Full variable domain (rest looked up from reference TRBV5-1 and TRBJ2-7): KAGVTQTPRYLIKTRGQQVTLSCSPISGHRSVSWYQQTPGQGLQFLFEYFSETQRNKGNFPGRFSGRQFSNSRSEMNVSTLELGDSALYLCASSLADRGPYEQYFGPGTRLTVT.

The gene calls are TRBV11-2 and TRBJ2-1, with 12 bases fitting TRBD2. The CDR3 is made up of 15 amino acids. V was pared by 4 bases and J by 8 bases, with 6 bases of the junction left unmatched. Per germline, CDR1 SGHAT and CDR2 FQNNGV. CDR3 coding DNA: TGTGCCAGCAGCTCCGGACTAGCGGGGTACCATGAGCAGTTCTTC. Protein product: CASSSGLAGYHEQFF.

The V and J genes are TRBV28 and TRBJ1-1, with 9 bases matching TRBD1. In germline, CDR1 is MDHEN, CDR2 SYDVKM. V shed 5 bases and J 5 bases; nucleotides not matched to a gene: 9. CDR3 length: 15 residues. The CDR3 DNA reads TGTGCCAGCAGTCCTCCGGGACAGGGTTGGACTGAAGCTTTCTTT. Residues: CASSPPGQGWTEAFF.

The genes are TRBV30 and TRBJ1-1; possible D gene TRBD1, 5 bases. CDR1 and CDR2 (germline): GTSNPN, SVGIG (reference sequence). V was shortened by 3 bases and J by 1 base, with 15 bases between the two germline ends. The CDR3 length is 15 residues. This chain's CDR3 is CAWSDVGPPNTEAFF. CDR3 sequence (DNA): TGTGCCTGGAGCGACGTGGGGCCGCCGAACACTGAAGCTTTCTTT.

The rearrangement uses TRBV6-1 and TRBJ1-5; no definite D call. The germline V gene encodes CDR1 MNHNS and CDR2 SASEGT. V shed 2 bases and J shed 6 bases, with 11 bases lying between them. CDR3 length: 14 residues. CDR3 in amino acids: CASSEPGFGQPQHF. DNA of the CDR3: TGTGCCAGCAGTGAACCAGGTTTCGGTCAGCCCCAGCATTTT.

The CDR3 sequence is CASSVTGSTNEKLFF. The CDR3 DNA sequence: TGTGCCAGCAGCGTAACAGGGTCAACTAATGAAAAACTGTTTTTT. The chain links TRBV9 to TRBJ1-4, with a tentative D call TRBD1 (6 bases). The CDR3 length is 15 residues. With 1 base removed from V and 0 bases from J, the gap between germline ends came to 7 bases. Germline V gene data show CDR1 as SGDLS and CDR2 as YYNGEE.

The chain couples TRBV18 to TRBJ1-1; weak D call: TRBD1 (6 bases). V gave up 5 bases and J gave up 4 bases, with 11 bases separating them. The germline V gene encodes CDR1 KGHSH and CDR2 LQKENI. The CDR3 is made up of 13 amino acids. In nucleotides, the CDR3 is TGTGCCAGCTCATCACAGGGAGGCACTGAAGCTTTCTTT. It codes for CASSSQGGTEAFF.

V and J are TRBV30 and TRBJ1-3; D call uncertain. V lost 4 bases, J lost 0 bases, and 4 bases lay in between. The length of the CDR3 is 12 residues. Germline V CDR1 and CDR2: GTSNPN, SVGIG (reference sequence). The CDR3 DNA reads as TGTGCCTGGAATCTCTCTGGAAACACCATATATTTT. Translation: CAWNLSGNTIYF.

In nucleotides, the CDR3 is TGTGCCATCAGTGAACAGGGCCAGTACGGAGGCAACGAGCAGTACTTC. Amino acids: CAISEQGQYGGNEQYF. J is TRBJ2-7 and V is TRBV10-3; perhaps TRBD1 as D (6 bases). Germline CDR1 and CDR2: ENHRY and SYGVKD. This CDR3 contains 16 residues. With 3 bases removed from V and 5 bases from J, the gap between germline ends came to 20 bases.

The chain is built from TRBV7-8 and TRBJ1-1; 11 positions agree with TRBD1. The CDR3 sequence is 18 residues long. V shed 0 bases and J 2 bases; nucleotides not matched to a gene: 8. Looked up from germline, CDR1 is SGHVS and CDR2 is FQNEAQ. The CDR3 bases are TGTGCCAGCAGCTTAGCGCCCTGGACAGGGGGCAGCAACACTGAAGCTTTCTTT. This encodes CASSLAPWTGGSNTEAFF.

The chain has TRBV6-5 and TRBJ1-2, with a tentative D call TRBD1 (6 bases). V was shortened by 6 bases and J by 0 bases, with 11 bases between the two germline ends. Germline assignment: CDR1 MNHEY and CDR2 SVGAGI. There are 14 residues in the CDR3. DNA of the CDR3: TGTGCCAGCAGCACCAGGACAGCTAACTATGGCTACACCTTC. Translating it yields CASSTRTANYGYTF.

The CDR3 region is CASNSRERLAGRGGELFF. For the CDR3, the DNA is TGTGCCAGCAACTCAAGAGAGAGGCTAGCGGGACGGGGCGGGGAGCTGTTTTTT. The chain recombines TRBV27 with TRBJ2-2, with 9 bases aligning to TRBD2. V trimming: 7 bases; J trimming: 7 bases; junction bases outside the gene matches: 19. The CDR3 covers 18 residues. Germline V gives CDR1 MNHEY, CDR2 SMNVEV (reference sequence).

The rearrangement links TRBV9 to TRBJ2-2; TRBD1 aligns across 8 bases. The CDR3 loop spans 17 amino acids. The ends lost 3 bases at V and 1 base at J; junction bases unmatched: 8. Looked up from germline, CDR1 is SGDLS and CDR2 is YYNGEE. The CDR3 is CASSADWTGRNTGELFF. The CDR3 DNA sequence: TGTGCCAGCAGCGCAGACTGGACAGGGAGGAACACCGGGGAGCTGTTTTTT.